This T cell receptor beta chain was recovered during a study of T and B cells in COVID-19 patients. Study-level information: Of about 19 active-infection patients, 12 were critically ill with mechanical ventilation or extracorporeal membrane oxygenation.

TRB rearrangements were amplified by multiplex PCR with BIOMED2 TRB-A/B primers. Using its own MiXCR run on the multiplex PCR reads, TCRdb lists one record per CDR3 protein. The sample lists over 5,500 distinct CDR3 sequences; 31% were seen once. Blood genomic DNA input for TRB amplification was about 240-550 ng. Turning to this clonotype: As yet, its antigen is unknown.

General observations from the study: Clonality of TRB repertoires was high in active COVID-19; recovery brought above-healthy diversity and richness. There were more than 2,000 TCR clusters exclusive to the recovered cohort, around 32 with low generation probability.

This receptor was identified in a human donor with active COVID-19. The source material was blood.

CDR3 loop: CASSKVTMPPGFSYEQYF. The CDR3 nucleotides are TGTGCCAGCAGCAAAGTTACCATGCCCCCGGGGTTCTCCTACGAGCAGTACTTC. The rearrangement uses TRBV21-1 and TRBJ2-7; the table's D call of TRBD1 was not tested on the DNA. TRBV21-1 is a recognized pseudogene. The CDR3 contains 18 residues.